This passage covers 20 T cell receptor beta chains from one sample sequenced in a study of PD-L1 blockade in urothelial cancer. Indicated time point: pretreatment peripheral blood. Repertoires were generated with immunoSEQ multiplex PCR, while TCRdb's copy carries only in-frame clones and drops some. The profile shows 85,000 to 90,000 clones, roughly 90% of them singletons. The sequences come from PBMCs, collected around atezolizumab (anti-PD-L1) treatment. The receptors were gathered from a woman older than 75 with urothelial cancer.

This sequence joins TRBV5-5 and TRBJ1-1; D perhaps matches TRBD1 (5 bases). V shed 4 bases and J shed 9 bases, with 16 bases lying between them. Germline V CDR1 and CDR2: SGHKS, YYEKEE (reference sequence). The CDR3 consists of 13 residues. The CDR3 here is CASSTGRVDQAFF. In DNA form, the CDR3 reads TGTGCCAGCAGCACCGGCAGGGTCGATCAAGCTTTCTTT. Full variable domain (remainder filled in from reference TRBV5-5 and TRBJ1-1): DAGVTQSPTHLIKTRGQQVTLRCSPISGHKSVSWYQQVLGQGPQFIFQYYEKEERGRGNFPDRFSARQFPNYSSELNVNALLLGDSALYLCASSTGRVDQAFFGQGTRLTVV.

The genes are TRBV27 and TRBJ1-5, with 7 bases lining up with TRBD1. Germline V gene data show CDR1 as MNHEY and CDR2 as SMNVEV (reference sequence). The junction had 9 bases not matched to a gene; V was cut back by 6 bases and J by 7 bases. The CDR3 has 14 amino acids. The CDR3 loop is CASRQTGKYQPQHF. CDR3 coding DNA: TGTGCCAGCAGGCAGACAGGGAAATACCAGCCCCAGCATTTT.

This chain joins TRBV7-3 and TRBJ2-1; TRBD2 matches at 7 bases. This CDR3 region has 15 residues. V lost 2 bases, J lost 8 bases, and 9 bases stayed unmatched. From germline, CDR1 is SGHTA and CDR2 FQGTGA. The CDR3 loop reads CASSLLAGAADEQFF. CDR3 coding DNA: TGTGCCAGCAGCTTATTGGCGGGAGCGGCTGATGAGCAGTTCTTC. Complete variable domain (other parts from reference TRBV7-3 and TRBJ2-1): GAGVSQTPSNKVTEKGKYVELRCDPISGHTALYWYRQSLGQGPEFLIYFQGTGAADDSGLPNDRFFAVRPEGSVSTLKIQRTERGDSAVYLCASSLLAGAADEQFFGPGTRLTVL.

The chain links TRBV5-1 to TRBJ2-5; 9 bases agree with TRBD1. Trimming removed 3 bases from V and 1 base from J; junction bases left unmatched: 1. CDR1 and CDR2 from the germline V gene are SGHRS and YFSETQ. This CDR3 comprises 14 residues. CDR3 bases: TGCGCCAGCAGCTCGACAGGGGGCCAAGAGACCCAGTACTTC. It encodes CASSSTGGQETQYF. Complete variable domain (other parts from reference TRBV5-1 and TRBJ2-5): KAGVTQTPRYLIKTRGQQVTLSCSPISGHRSVSWYQQTPGQGLQFLFEYFSETQRNKGNFPGRFSGRQFSNSRSEMNVSTLELGDSALYLCASSSTGGQETQYFGPGTRLLVL.

As DNA, the CDR3 is TGTGCCAGCTCACCAAGACTAGCGCAGAACACCGGGGAGCTGTTTTTT. Protein product: CASSPRLAQNTGELFF. The chain carries TRBV18 and TRBJ2-2, with 8 bases identical to TRBD2. J lost 1 base, V lost 2 bases, and 3 bases had no gene match. The germline V gene has CDR1 KGHSH and CDR2 LQKENI. The CDR3 runs to 16 residues.

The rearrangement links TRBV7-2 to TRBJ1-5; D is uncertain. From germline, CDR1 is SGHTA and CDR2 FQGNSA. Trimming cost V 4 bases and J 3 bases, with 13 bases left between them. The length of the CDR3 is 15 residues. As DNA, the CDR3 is TGTGCCAGCAGCTCCCTGGGCGTAGTCAATCAGCCCCAGCATTTT. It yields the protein CASSSLGVVNQPQHF.

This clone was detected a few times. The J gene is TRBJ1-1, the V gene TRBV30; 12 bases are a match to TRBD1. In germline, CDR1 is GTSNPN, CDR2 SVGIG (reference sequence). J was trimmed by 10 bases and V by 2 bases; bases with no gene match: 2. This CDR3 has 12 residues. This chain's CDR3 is CAWSPGQGAAFF. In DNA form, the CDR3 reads TGTGCCTGGAGTCCGGGACAGGGGGCAGCTTTCTTT.

The CDR3 DNA reads TGTGCCAGCTCACCACGACAGGCACTCTCGGGAAATCAGCCCCAGCATTTT. The encoded protein is CASSPRQALSGNQPQHF. V and J are TRBV18 and TRBJ1-5; D may be TRBD1 (6 bases). CDR1 and CDR2 from the germline V gene are KGHSH and LQKENI. The germline V and J ends were trimmed by 1 base and 4 bases, with 17 bases remaining between them. This CDR3 contains 17 residues.

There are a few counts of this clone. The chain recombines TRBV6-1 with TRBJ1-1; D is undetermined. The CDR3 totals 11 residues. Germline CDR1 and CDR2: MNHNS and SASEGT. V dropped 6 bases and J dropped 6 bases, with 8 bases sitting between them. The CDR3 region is CASSRLAEAFF. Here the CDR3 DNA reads TGTGCCAGCAGCCGCTTAGCTGAAGCTTTCTTT.

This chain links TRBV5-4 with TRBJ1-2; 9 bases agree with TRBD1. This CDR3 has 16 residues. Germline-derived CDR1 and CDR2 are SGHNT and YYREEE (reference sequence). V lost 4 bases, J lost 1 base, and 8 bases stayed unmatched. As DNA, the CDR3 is TGTGCCAGCAGCCCGAGTATGGGACAGGGTAACTATGGCTACACCTTC. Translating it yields CASSPSMGQGNYGYTF.

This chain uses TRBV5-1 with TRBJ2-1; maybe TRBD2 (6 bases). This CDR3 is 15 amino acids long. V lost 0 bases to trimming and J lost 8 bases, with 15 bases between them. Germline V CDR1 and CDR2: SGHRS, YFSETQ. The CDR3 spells CASSLGRLVRDEQFF. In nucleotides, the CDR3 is TGCGCCAGCAGCTTGGGACGACTAGTTAGGGATGAGCAGTTCTTC.

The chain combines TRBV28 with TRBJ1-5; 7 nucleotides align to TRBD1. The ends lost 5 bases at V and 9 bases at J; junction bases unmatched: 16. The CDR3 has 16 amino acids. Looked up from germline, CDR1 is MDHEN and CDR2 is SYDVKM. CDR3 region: CASSGGAGTVDWPQHF. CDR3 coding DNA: TGTGCCAGCAGTGGGGGCGCCGGGACAGTCGACTGGCCCCAGCATTTT. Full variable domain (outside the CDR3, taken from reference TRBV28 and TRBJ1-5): DVKVTQSSRYLVKRTGEKVFLECVQDMDHENMFWYRQDPGLGLRLIYFSYDVKMKEKGDIPEGYSVSREKKERFSLILESASTNQTSMYLCASSGGAGTVDWPQHFGDGTRLSIL.

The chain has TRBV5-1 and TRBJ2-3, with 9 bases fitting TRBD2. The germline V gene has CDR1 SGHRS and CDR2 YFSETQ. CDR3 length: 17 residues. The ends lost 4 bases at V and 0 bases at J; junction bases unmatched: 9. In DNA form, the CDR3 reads TGCGCCAGCAGCCTTAATCCGACTAGCGGCAGCACAGATACGCAGTATTTT. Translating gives CASSLNPTSGSTDTQYF. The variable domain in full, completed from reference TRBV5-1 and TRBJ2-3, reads KAGVTQTPRYLIKTRGQQVTLSCSPISGHRSVSWYQQTPGQGLQFLFEYFSETQRNKGNFPGRFSGRQFSNSRSEMNVSTLELGDSALYLCASSLNPTSGSTDTQYFGPGTRLTVL.

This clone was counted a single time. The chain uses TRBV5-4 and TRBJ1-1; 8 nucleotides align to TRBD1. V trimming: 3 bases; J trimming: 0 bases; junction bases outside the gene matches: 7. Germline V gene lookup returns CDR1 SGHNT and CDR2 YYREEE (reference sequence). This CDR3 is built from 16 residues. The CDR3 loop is CASSSDRAGMNTEAFF. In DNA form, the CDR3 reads TGTGCCAGCAGCTCGGACAGGGCGGGAATGAACACTGAAGCTTTCTTT.

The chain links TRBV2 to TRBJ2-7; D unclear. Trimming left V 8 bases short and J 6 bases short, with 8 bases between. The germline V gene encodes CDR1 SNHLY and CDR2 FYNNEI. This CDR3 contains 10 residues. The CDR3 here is CASARSEQYF. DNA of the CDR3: TGTGCCAGCGCAAGGAGCGAGCAGTACTTC.

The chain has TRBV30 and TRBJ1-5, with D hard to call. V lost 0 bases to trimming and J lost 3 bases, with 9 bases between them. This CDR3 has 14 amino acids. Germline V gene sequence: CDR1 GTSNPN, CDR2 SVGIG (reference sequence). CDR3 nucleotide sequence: TGTGCCTGGAGTGTAGCCAGGAACAATCAGCCCCAGCATTTT. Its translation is CAWSVARNNQPQHF.

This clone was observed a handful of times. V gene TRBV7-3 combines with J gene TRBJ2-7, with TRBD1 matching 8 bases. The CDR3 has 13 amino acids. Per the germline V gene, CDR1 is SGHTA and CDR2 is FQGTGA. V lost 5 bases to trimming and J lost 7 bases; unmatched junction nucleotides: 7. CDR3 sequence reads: CASSPTGVGEQYF. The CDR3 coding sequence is TGTGCCAGCAGCCCGACAGGGGTAGGAGAGCAGTACTTC. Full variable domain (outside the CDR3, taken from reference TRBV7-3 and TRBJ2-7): GAGVSQTPSNKVTEKGKYVELRCDPISGHTALYWYRQSLGQGPEFLIYFQGTGAADDSGLPNDRFFAVRPEGSVSTLKIQRTERGDSAVYLCASSPTGVGEQYFGPGTRLTVT.

CDR3 sequence (DNA): TGTGCCAGTAGAAACGTGGGGGCATCTGGAAACACCATATATTTT. Its translation is CASRNVGASGNTIYF. The chain combines TRBV19 with TRBJ1-3, with a tentative D call TRBD1 (6 bases). There are 15 residues in the CDR3. The V end lost 6 bases, the J end lost 1 base, and 13 bases lay between the germline ends. CDR1 LNHDA and CDR2 SQIVND come from the germline V gene (reference sequence).

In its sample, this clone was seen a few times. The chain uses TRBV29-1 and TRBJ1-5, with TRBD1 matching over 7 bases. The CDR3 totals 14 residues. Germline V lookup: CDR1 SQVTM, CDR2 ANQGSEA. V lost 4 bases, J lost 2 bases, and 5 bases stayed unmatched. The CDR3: CSVATGTGNQPQHF. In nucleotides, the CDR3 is TGCAGCGTTGCGACAGGGACTGGCAATCAGCCCCAGCATTTT.

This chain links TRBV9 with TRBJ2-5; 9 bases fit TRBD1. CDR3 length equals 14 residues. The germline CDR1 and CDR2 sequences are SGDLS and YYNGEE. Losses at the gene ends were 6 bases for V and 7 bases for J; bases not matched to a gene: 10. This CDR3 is CASNPTGGYVTQYF. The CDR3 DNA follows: TGTGCCAGCAACCCGACAGGGGGGTACGTGACCCAGTACTTC.